Each of the 15 T cell receptor beta chains below was sequenced from the same sample in a study of Graves' ophthalmopathy and Graves' hyperthyroidism. RNA transcripts provided the template for amplifying TCR beta CDR3 regions. HTBI primers served in a first-round RT-PCR, which a second-round multiplex PCR followed. TCRdb analysed the multiplex PCR reads with MiXCR anew, one entry per CDR3 protein. The sample consists of 200,000 to 250,000 distinct CDR3 sequences, less than 55% of them appearing once. The sample taken for sequencing was peripheral blood. These receptor sequences come from an adult man with Graves' ophthalmopathy.

The chain is built from TRBV7-6 and TRBJ1-2; D possibly corresponds to TRBD1 (6 bases). Germline V lookup: CDR1 SGHVS, CDR2 FNYEAQ. This CDR3 contains 13 residues. The germline V and J ends were trimmed by 5 bases and 7 bases, with 14 bases remaining between them. The DNA of the CDR3 is TGTGCCAGCAGCCTTAACAGGGTCTCTGGCTACACCTTC. Its translation: CASSLNRVSGYTF.

This clonotype was counted ten times or more. The V gene is TRBV7-9, the J gene TRBJ2-5; no definite D call. This CDR3 spans 11 amino acids. The germline V gene encodes CDR1 SEHNR and CDR2 FQNEAQ (reference sequence). Trimming left V 3 bases short and J 5 bases short, with 4 bases between. CDR3 residues: CASSFYETQYF. CDR3 DNA: TGTGCCAGCAGCTTTTACGAGACCCAGTACTTC. The full variable domain, rest sourced from reference TRBV7-9 and TRBJ2-5, is DTGVSQNPRHKITKRGQNVTFRCDPISEHNRLYWYRQTLGQGPEFLTYFQNEAQLEKSRLLSDRFSAERPKGSFSTLEIQRTEQGDSAMYLCASSFYETQYFGPGTRLLVL.

The gene calls are TRBV7-8 and TRBJ2-6; D remains unclear. The CDR3 covers 17 residues. Trimming left V 5 bases short and J 4 bases short, with 18 bases between. CDR1 is SGHVS, CDR2 FQNEAQ, per germline. The CDR3 reads CASSPSRRSSGANVLTF. DNA for the CDR3: TGTGCCAGCAGCCCCTCCCGTAGGAGCTCAGGGGCCAACGTCCTGACTTTC.

This rearrangement joins TRBV10-2 to TRBJ1-6, with TRBD1 matching 12 bases. The germline V gene has CDR1 WSHSY and CDR2 SAAADI. V gave up 8 bases and J gave up 9 bases; unmatched junction bases: 8. The CDR3 consists of 15 residues. The chain's CDR3 is CASGGPGQGASPLHF. For the CDR3, the DNA is TGCGCCAGCGGTGGGCCGGGACAGGGGGCTTCACCCCTCCACTTT.

The chain combines TRBV11-2 with TRBJ1-1; D unresolved. The CDR3 loop spans 14 amino acids. Germline V gives CDR1 SGHAT, CDR2 FQNNGV. The V and J ends lost 3 bases and 0 bases respectively, with 8 bases between them. The CDR3 DNA sequence: TGTGCCAGCAGCTTCAAGGCGATGAACACTGAAGCTTTCTTT. Protein sequence: CASSFKAMNTEAFF.

The rearrangement joins TRBV20-1 to TRBJ2-5; 8 bases are shared with TRBD2. Germline-derived CDR1 and CDR2 are DFQATT and SNEGSKA (reference sequence). After removal of 3 bases from V and 6 bases from J, the junction contained 15 bases not matched to a gene. This CDR3 is 16 amino acids long. CDR3 region: CSASPEIGRALKTQYF. The CDR3 DNA sequence: TGCAGTGCTAGCCCAGAGATCGGGAGGGCCTTGAAGACCCAGTACTTC.

This clonotype was found many times. The rearrangement links TRBV29-1 to TRBJ1-2, with D uncertain. Per germline, CDR1 SQVTM and CDR2 ANQGSEA. CDR3 length: 12 amino acids. V was shortened by 3 bases and J by 1 base, with 6 bases between the two germline ends. In DNA form, the CDR3 reads TGCAGCGTTGAGCGCGGTAACTATGGCTACACCTTC. Its translation is CSVERGNYGYTF.

V and J are TRBV2 and TRBJ1-5; 11 bases are a match to TRBD1. J lost 9 bases, V lost 9 bases, and 10 bases had no gene match. The length of the CDR3 is 14 residues. Germline CDR1 SNHLY, CDR2 FYNNEI. Here the CDR3 reads CASGRTGGTAPQHF. The CDR3 DNA sequence: TGTGCCAGTGGGAGGACAGGGGGCACAGCGCCCCAGCATTTT.

The rearrangement joins TRBV5-1 to TRBJ1-5; D uncertain. Germline V lookup: CDR1 SGHRS, CDR2 YFSETQ. Trimming stripped 0 bases from V and 6 bases from J, with 1 base between. The CDR3 has 11 amino acids. The CDR3 DNA sequence: TGCGCCAGCAGCTTGGCTCAGCCCCAGCATTTT. It translates to CASSLAQPQHF.

This sequence joins TRBV9 and TRBJ1-6; D gene uncertain. Germline-derived CDR1 and CDR2 are SGDLS and YYNGEE. With 7 bases removed from V and 8 bases from J, the gap between germline ends came to 16 bases. CDR3 size: 14 residues. The chain's CDR3 is CASSTRGDDSPLHF. The CDR3 bases are TGTGCCAGCTCAACCCGCGGGGATGATTCACCCCTCCACTTT.

This clonotype turned up a few times. The chain links TRBV29-1 to TRBJ1-1; TRBD1 matches at 7 bases. CDR1 SQVTM and CDR2 ANQGSEA come from the germline V gene. The junction had 18 bases not matched to a gene; V was cut back by 5 bases and J by 0 bases. The CDR3 has 18 amino acids. CDR3 DNA sequence: TGCAGCGTTCGTGGTCGACAGGGCATTTGGGGAATGAACACTGAAGCTTTCTTT. As protein: CSVRGRQGIWGMNTEAFF.

This chain links TRBV6-5 with TRBJ1-2; D is possibly TRBD1 (6 bases). V was clipped by 4 bases and J by 4 bases, with 13 bases between them. The germline V gene has CDR1 MNHEY and CDR2 SVGAGI. The CDR3 spans 14 residues. The chain's CDR3 is CASSLGEGGYGYTF. The CDR3 DNA reads TGTGCCAGCAGTTTGGGGGAAGGGGGCTATGGCTACACCTTC.

The chain combines TRBV20-1 with TRBJ1-2; D not certain. CDR1 DFQATT and CDR2 SNEGSKA come from the germline V gene (reference sequence). This CDR3 comprises 10 residues. Trimming left V 3 bases short and J 8 bases short, with 7 bases between. The CDR3 region is CSARQEGYTF. DNA for the CDR3: TGCAGTGCTAGGCAGGAGGGCTACACCTTC.

The chain links TRBV7-2 to TRBJ2-7; 7 bases are shared with TRBD1. This CDR3 is built from 14 residues. V dropped 3 bases and J dropped 3; count of bases not matched to a gene: 5. Per germline, CDR1 SGHTA and CDR2 FQGNSA. The CDR3 DNA follows: TGTGCCAGCAGCTTGCCACAGGGGAACTACGAGCAGTACTTC. This codes for CASSLPQGNYEQYF.

CDR3 sequence reads: CASSTGGTNSYEQYF. In nucleotides, the CDR3 is TGTGCCAGCAGTACAGGGGGCACCAACTCCTACGAGCAGTACTTC. The chain is built from TRBV6-6 and TRBJ2-7; 9 bases match TRBD1. Germline trimming cut 5 bases from V and 0 bases from J; bases unmatched to any gene: 5. This CDR3 region has 15 residues. CDR1 and CDR2 from the germline V gene are MNHNY and SVGAGI (reference sequence).